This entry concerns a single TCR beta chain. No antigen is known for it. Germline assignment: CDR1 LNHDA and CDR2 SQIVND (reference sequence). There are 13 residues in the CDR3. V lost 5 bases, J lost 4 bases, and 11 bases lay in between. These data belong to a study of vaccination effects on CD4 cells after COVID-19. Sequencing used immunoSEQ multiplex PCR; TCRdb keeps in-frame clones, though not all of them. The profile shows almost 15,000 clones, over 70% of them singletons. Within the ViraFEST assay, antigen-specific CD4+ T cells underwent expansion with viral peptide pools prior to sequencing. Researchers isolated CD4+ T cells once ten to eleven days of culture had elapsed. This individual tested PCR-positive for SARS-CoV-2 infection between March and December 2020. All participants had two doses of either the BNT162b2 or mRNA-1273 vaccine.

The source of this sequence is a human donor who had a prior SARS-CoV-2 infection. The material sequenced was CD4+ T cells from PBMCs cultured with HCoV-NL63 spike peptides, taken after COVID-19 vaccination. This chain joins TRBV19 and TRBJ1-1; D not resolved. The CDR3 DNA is TGTGCCAGTAGTGGGCAGTTGGCCACTGAAGCTTTCTTT. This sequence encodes CASSGQLATEAFF.